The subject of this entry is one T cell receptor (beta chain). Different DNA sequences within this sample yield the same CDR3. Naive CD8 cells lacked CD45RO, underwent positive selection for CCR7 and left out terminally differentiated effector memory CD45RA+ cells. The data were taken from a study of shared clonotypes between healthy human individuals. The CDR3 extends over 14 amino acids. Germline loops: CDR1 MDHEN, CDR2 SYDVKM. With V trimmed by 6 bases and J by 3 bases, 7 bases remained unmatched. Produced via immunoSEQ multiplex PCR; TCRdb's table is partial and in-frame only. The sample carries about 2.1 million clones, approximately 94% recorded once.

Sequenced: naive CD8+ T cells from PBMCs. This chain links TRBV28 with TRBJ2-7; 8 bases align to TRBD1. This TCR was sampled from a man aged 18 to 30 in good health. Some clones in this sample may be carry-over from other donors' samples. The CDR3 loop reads CASSPGTGGYEQYF. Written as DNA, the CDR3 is TGTGCCAGCAGCCCCGGGACAGGAGGCTACGAGCAGTACTTC.